This T cell receptor (beta chain) emerged from a study of OX40 agonist ivuxolimab in advanced cancers. Sequencing used immunoSEQ multiplex PCR; TCRdb keeps in-frame clones, though not all of them. The table lists tens of thousands of clones, about 85% of them singletons. The origin of this receptor is an adult with an advanced solid tumor such as melanoma, head and neck, liver or kidney cancer. The material sequenced was CD4+ or CD8+ T cells sorted from blood, taken in a trial of the OX40 agonist ivuxolimab.

CDR3 region: CASSSPGRAGNTIYF. DNA for the CDR3: TGTGCCAGCAGCTCACCAGGGAGAGCTGGAAACACCATATATTTT. V is TRBV7-9 and J is TRBJ1-3; D might be TRBD1 (5 bases). V shed 4 bases and J shed 2 bases, with 12 bases lying between them. The germline gives CDR1 SEHNR, CDR2 FQNEAQ (reference sequence). This CDR3 is 15 amino acids long.